Listed here are 15 T cell receptor beta chains from one sample, sequenced in a study of T cell clonotyping in hematopoietic cell transplantation. Time point described: recipient sample about 28 days before transplant, after cytoreduction. TCRdb keeps only in-frame clones here, not all; method: immunoSEQ multiplex PCR. The sample lists 25,000 to 35,000 clones, more than 85% occurring once. Specimen: peripheral blood mononuclear cells, collected before stem cell transplant. Source of these receptors: a man aged 50-59 years with acute myeloid leukemia. Some clones in this sample may be carry-over from other donors' samples.

CDR3 loop: CASSLDPGNGYTF. The DNA of the CDR3 is TGTGCCAGCAGCTTAGATCCTGGAAATGGCTACACCTTC. The V call is TRBV7-9, the J call TRBJ1-2; D is uncertain. V dropped 1 base and J dropped 6 bases, with 9 bases sitting between them. This CDR3 spans 13 amino acids. Germline lookup yields CDR1 SEHNR and CDR2 FQNEAQ (reference sequence). The full variable domain, in which reference TRBV7-9 and TRBJ1-2 provide the parts outside the CDR3, is DTGVSQNPRHKITKRGQNVTFRCDPISEHNRLYWYRQTLGQGPEFLTYFQNEAQLEKSRLLSDRFSAERPKGSFSTLEIQRTEQGDSAMYLCASSLDPGNGYTFGSGTRLTVV.

This clone was detected only once. V is TRBV28 and J is TRBJ2-4; possible D gene TRBD1, 5 bases. The CDR3 sequence is 18 residues long. With 2 bases removed from V and 3 bases from J, the gap between germline ends came to 20 bases. In germline, CDR1 is MDHEN, CDR2 SYDVKM. As DNA, the CDR3 is TGTGCCAGCAGTTTAACAGGTCTGGGCTTTGTGGGCAAAAACATTCAGTACTTC. Protein sequence: CASSLTGLGFVGKNIQYF.

The genes are TRBV7-9 and TRBJ2-2, with TRBD1 identical over 9 bases. The V gene end was trimmed by 5 bases and the J gene end by 1 base; junction bases not matched to a gene: 5. Germline V gene data show CDR1 as SEHNR and CDR2 as FQNEAQ (reference sequence). The CDR3 runs 16 residues. The DNA for the CDR3 is TGTGCCAGCAGCAAGAGGGACAGGGTGAACACCGGGGAGCTGTTTTTT. Translating it yields CASSKRDRVNTGELFF.

The chain links TRBV7-9 to TRBJ1-2, with D uncertain. This CDR3 spans 13 amino acids. Trimming left V 5 bases short and J 1 base short, with 8 bases between. Germline-derived CDR1 and CDR2 are SEHNR and FQNEAQ (reference sequence). The DNA of the CDR3 is TGTGCCAGCAGCCCCGACGGTAACTATGGCTACACCTTC. Its protein product is CASSPDGNYGYTF. Complete variable domain (other parts from reference TRBV7-9 and TRBJ1-2): DTGVSQNPRHKITKRGQNVTFRCDPISEHNRLYWYRQTLGQGPEFLTYFQNEAQLEKSRLLSDRFSAERPKGSFSTLEIQRTEQGDSAMYLCASSPDGNYGYTFGSGTRLTVV.

The J gene is TRBJ2-7, the V gene TRBV29-1; TRBD1 agrees at 7 bases. Germline V gene sequence: CDR1 SQVTM, CDR2 ANQGSEA. CDR3 length: 12 residues. Losses at the gene ends were 4 bases for V and 7 bases for J; bases not matched to a gene: 7. CDR3 loop: CSVGTGLGEQYF. The CDR3 DNA sequence: TGCAGCGTTGGGACAGGCCTGGGGGAGCAGTACTTC.

This clone showed up just once. V and J are TRBV11-3 and TRBJ2-1; 8 bases fit TRBD2. V was clipped by 2 bases and J by 4 bases; unmatched bases: 4. This CDR3 contains 15 residues. Germline lookup yields CDR1 SGHNT and CDR2 YENEEA. CDR3 protein: CASSLSGLAYNEQFF. The CDR3 DNA follows: TGTGCCAGCAGCTTATCCGGACTAGCATACAATGAGCAGTTCTTC.

The chain recombines TRBV7-2 with TRBJ1-2, with 7 bases fitting TRBD1. V lost 5 bases, J lost 8 bases, and 5 bases stayed unmatched. CDR1 SGHTA and CDR2 FQGNSA come from the germline V gene. The CDR3 covers 12 residues. This CDR3 reads CASSQGGGGYTF. The CDR3 DNA reads as TGTGCCAGCAGCCAAGGGGGCGGGGGCTACACCTTC.

CDR3 amino acids: CAIRDTWGEKLFF. The CDR3 bases are TGTGCCATCAGGGACACATGGGGTGAAAAACTGTTTTTT. The chain couples TRBV10-3 to TRBJ1-4, with a possible D match to TRBD1 (5 bases). V lost 6 bases and J lost 7, with 12 bases in between. Germline CDR1 reads ENHRY; CDR2 reads SYGVKD. This CDR3 is built from 13 residues.

V usage is TRBV2 and J usage is TRBJ1-3, with a weak D call TRBD1 (5 bases). The CDR3 covers 15 residues. Germline V gene lookup returns CDR1 SNHLY and CDR2 FYNNEI. V shed 3 bases and J shed 0 bases, with 9 bases lying between them. The CDR3 loop is CASSEYRSSGNTIYF. Here the CDR3 DNA reads TGTGCCAGCAGTGAGTACAGGAGCTCTGGAAACACCATATATTTT.

The V and J genes are TRBV18 and TRBJ2-5, with a possible D match to TRBD2 (6 bases). The ends were cut back, 0 bases at V and 4 bases at J, with 9 bases in the middle. CDR3 length: 14 residues. Germline lookup yields CDR1 KGHSH and CDR2 LQKENI. Here the CDR3 DNA reads TGTGCCAGCTCACCACCGGAGGGGAGAGAGACCCAGTACTTC. As protein: CASSPPEGRETQYF.

The chain is built from TRBV28 and TRBJ2-5; 7 bases match TRBD2. The CDR3 runs to 13 residues. V lost 6 bases, J lost 4 bases, and 5 bases stayed unmatched. Germline CDR1 MDHEN, CDR2 SYDVKM. The CDR3 reads CASRRRELETQYF. In DNA form, the CDR3 reads TGTGCCAGCAGGAGGCGGGAGCTAGAGACCCAGTACTTC.

This chain links TRBV4-2 with TRBJ2-5, with 11 bases aligning to TRBD2. CDR3 length: 16 residues. Germline trimming cut 0 bases from V and 2 bases from J; bases unmatched to any gene: 2. Germline V lookup: CDR1 LGHNA, CDR2 YNFKEQ. The CDR3 DNA reads as TGTGCCAGCAGCCAAGAGGGACTAGCGGAGCAAGAGACCCAGTACTTC. This codes for CASSQEGLAEQETQYF.

The chain joins TRBV7-3 to TRBJ1-2; D may be TRBD1 (6 bases). This CDR3 has 13 amino acids. Germline V gene sequence: CDR1 SGHTA, CDR2 FQGTGA. V was clipped by 5 bases and J by 5 bases, with 12 bases between them. The CDR3 reads CASSPDRNYGYTF. The DNA of the CDR3 is TGTGCCAGCAGCCCGGACAGAAATTATGGCTACACCTTC.

The chain couples TRBV10-3 to TRBJ2-5; D is possibly TRBD2 (5 bases). The V and J ends lost 6 bases and 1 base respectively, with 12 bases between them. The CDR3 has 14 residues. Germline CDR1 reads ENHRY; CDR2 reads SYGVKD. The DNA of the CDR3 is TGTGCCATCAGATCGGACTCCTTCCAAGAGACCCAGTACTTC. Translating it yields CAIRSDSFQETQYF.

V gene TRBV30 combines with J gene TRBJ2-7, with D maybe TRBD1 (6 bases). The CDR3 sequence is 13 residues long. Germline CDR1 reads GTSNPN; CDR2 reads SVGIG (reference sequence). V was pared by 3 bases and J by 4 bases, with 13 bases between. CDR3 in amino acids: CAWSTGTLYEQYF. In DNA, the CDR3 is TGTGCCTGGAGCACCGGGACACTTTACGAGCAGTACTTC. Complete variable domain (other parts from reference TRBV30 and TRBJ2-7): SQTIHQWPATLVQPVGSPLSLECTVEGTSNPNLYWYRQAAGRGLQLLFYSVGIGQISSEVPQNLSASRPQDRQFILSSKKLLLSDSGFYLCAWSTGTLYEQYFGPGTRLTVT.